This T cell receptor (beta chain) emerged from a study of T-cell memory formation after mild COVID-19. At the level of the study: For the most part, TCR clusters were specific to one donor.

The CDR3 has 15 residues. Trimming took 4 bases from V and 4 from J, leaving 15 bases between them. The germline V gene encodes CDR1 SGHTA and CDR2 FQGTGA. UMIs and sample barcodes were carried by the TCR alpha and TCR beta cDNA libraries that 5'RACE produced using constant-segment primers. TCRdb re-derived calls from the 5' RACE reads in MiXCR, one entry per CDR3 protein. The sample has under 350,000 distinct CDR3 sequences, roughly 15% seen once. Sequencing used PBMCs or a T cell subset sorted from them (not recorded which). The TCR was taken from a man aged 18 to 29 who had mild COVID-19 (a few samples of this study predate the infection). Cell type and time point are not known. The chain recombines TRBV7-3 with TRBJ2-3; D is possibly TRBD1 (7 bases). CDR3 nucleotide sequence: TGTGCCAGCAGCTCAAAAGCAGGGGGGCCAGATACGCAGTATTTT. Amino acids: CASSSKAGGPDTQYF.